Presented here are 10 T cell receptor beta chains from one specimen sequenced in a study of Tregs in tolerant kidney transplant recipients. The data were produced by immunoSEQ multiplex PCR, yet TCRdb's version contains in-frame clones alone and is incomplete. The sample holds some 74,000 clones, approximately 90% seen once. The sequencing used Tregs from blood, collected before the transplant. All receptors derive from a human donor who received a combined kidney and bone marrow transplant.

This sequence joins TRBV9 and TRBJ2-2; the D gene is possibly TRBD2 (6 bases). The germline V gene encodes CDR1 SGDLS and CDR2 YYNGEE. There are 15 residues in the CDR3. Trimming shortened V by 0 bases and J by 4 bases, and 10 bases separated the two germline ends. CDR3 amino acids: CASSVVPGGTGELFF. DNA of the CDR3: TGTGCCAGCAGCGTAGTTCCCGGGGGCACCGGGGAGCTGTTTTTT.

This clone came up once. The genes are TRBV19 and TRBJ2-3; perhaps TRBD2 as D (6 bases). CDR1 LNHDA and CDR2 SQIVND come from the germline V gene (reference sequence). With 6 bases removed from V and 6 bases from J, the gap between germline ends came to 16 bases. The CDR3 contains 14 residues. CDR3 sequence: CASSNGASVDTQYF. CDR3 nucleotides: TGTGCCAGTAGCAACGGGGCTAGCGTGGATACGCAGTATTTT.

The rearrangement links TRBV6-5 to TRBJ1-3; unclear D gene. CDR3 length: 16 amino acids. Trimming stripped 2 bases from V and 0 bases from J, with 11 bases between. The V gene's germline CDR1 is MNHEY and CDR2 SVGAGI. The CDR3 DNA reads TGTGCCAGCAGTTACAGTGCGGTGAGCTCTGGAAACACCATATATTTT. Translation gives CASSYSAVSSGNTIYF.

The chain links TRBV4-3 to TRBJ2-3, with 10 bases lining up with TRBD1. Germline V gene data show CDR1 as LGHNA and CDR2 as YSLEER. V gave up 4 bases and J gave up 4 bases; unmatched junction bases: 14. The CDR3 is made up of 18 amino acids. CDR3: CASSPYDRGLAHSDTQYF. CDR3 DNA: TGCGCCAGCAGCCCATACGACAGGGGGCTTGCTCATTCAGATACGCAGTATTTT.

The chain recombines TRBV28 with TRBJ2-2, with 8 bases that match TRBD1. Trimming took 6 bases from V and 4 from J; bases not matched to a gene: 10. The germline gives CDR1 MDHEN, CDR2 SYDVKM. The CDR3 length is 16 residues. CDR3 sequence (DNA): TGTGCCAGCAGCAATCCTGGACAGGGCGGCACCGGGGAGCTGTTTTTT. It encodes CASSNPGQGGTGELFF.

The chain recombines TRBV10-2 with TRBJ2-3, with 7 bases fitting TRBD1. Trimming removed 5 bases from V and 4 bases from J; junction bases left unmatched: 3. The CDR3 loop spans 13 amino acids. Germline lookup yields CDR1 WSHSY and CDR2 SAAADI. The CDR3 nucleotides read TGCGCCAGCAGTCACACAGGGGCAGATACGCAGTATTTT. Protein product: CASSHTGADTQYF.

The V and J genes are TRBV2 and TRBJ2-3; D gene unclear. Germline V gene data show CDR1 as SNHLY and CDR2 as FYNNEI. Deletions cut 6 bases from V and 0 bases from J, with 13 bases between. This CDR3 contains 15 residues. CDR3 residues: CASSRDSFSTDTQYF. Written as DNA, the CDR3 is TGTGCCAGCAGCCGAGACTCGTTTAGCACAGATACGCAGTATTTT.

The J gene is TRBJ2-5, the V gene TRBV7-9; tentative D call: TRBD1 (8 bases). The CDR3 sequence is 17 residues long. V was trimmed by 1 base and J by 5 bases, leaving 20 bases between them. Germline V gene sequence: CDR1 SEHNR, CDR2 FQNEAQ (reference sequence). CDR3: CASSLEGRTGREETQYF. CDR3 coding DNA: TGTGCCAGCAGCTTAGAGGGGCGGACAGGGCGGGAGGAGACCCAGTACTTC.

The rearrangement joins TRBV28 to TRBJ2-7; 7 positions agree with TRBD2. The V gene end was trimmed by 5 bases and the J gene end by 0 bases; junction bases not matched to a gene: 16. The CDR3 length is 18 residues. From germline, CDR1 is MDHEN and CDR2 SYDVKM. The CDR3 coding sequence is TGTGCCAGCAGTAGCACCCCAGACGGGGGGAGTCGCTCCTACGAGCAGTACTTC. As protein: CASSSTPDGGSRSYEQYF.

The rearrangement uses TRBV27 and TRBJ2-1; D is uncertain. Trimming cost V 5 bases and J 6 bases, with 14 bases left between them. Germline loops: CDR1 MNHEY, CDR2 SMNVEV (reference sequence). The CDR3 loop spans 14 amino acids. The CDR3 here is CASSPSTRFNEQFF. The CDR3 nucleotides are TGTGCCAGCAGTCCATCGACAAGATTCAATGAGCAGTTCTTC.